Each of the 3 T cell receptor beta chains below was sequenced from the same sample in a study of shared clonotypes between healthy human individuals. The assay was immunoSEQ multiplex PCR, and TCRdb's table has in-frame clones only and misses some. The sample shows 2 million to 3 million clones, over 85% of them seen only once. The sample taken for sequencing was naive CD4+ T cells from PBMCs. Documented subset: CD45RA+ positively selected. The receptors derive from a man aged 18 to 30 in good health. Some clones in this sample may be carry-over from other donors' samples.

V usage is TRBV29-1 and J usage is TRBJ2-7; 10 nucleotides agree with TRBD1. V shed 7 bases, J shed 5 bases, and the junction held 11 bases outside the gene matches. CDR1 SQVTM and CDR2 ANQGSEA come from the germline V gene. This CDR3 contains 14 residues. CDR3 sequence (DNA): TGCAGCGGGGGATCCGGGACAGGGGTCCACGAGCAGTACTTC. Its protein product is CSGGSGTGVHEQYF.

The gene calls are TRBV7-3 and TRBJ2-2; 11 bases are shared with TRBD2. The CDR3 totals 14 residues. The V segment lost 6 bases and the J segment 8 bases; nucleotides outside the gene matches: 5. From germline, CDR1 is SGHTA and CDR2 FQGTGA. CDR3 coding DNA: TGTGCCAGCAGTTATCTAGCGGGAGGTGGGGAGCTGTTTTTT. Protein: CASSYLAGGGELFF.

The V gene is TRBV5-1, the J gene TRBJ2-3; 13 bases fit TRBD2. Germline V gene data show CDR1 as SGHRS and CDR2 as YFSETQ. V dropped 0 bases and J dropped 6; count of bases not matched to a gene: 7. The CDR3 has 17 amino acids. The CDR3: CASSLGGLAGAGDTQYF. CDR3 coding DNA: TGCGCCAGCAGCTTGGGCGGACTAGCGGGGGCCGGGGATACGCAGTATTTT.